The clone carrying this T cell receptor beta chain was seen many times. The target antigen is unknown. Individual cDNA molecules received unique molecular identifiers during library preparation. MiXCR was run by TCRdb on the 5' RACE reads, yielding one entry per CDR3 protein. Of more than 55,000 distinct CDR3 sequences in the sample, approximately 13% are singletons; the top ten hold around 1.4%. This record belongs to a study of early T cells in non-severe SARS-CoV-2 infection. For the study at large: Unsorted whole blood bulk RNA was sequenced, with unpaired chains. Study-level results: The VDJdb matching leaned toward anti-spike CD8 responses and overlooked private and CD4 specificities.

V trimming: 4 bases; J trimming: 4 bases; junction bases outside the gene matches: 4. The CDR3 extends over 13 amino acids. CDR1 and CDR2 (germline): GTSNPN, SVGIG (reference sequence). This chain links TRBV30 with TRBJ1-5; 7 bases agree with TRBD1. The sequenced material came from whole blood. The sequence was obtained from an adult who was a healthcare worker with PCR-confirmed SARS-CoV-2 infection or an uninfected control (not recorded which). CDR3 amino acids: CAWTGGANQPQHF. As DNA, the CDR3 is TGTGCCTGGACAGGGGGGGCTAATCAGCCCCAGCATTTT.